This note documents a single T cell receptor (beta chain) sequence. This clone came up a few times. Its specific antigen is unknown. Per-nucleotide qualities are absent, and no much larger clonotype sits a single base away. This specimen belongs to a study of T cell responses to AZD1222 COVID-19 vaccine (dated by TCRdb to about 2021). For context, the study as a whole: A total of 230 to 250 trial participants underwent TCR sequencing, of whom around 210 had received two doses of AZD1222 and some 25 had received two doses of the MenACWY control vaccine. Trial participants were enrolled by age into subgroups of 18-55, 56-69 and 70-plus years, and 148, 28 and 57 TCR-sequenced participants, respectively, were included in these subgroups.

The study at large found these results: Reportedly, almost half of the unique spike-specific TCRs recognized epitopes lying outside the regions that are mutated in the B.1.351 and B.1.1.7 variants. Because no day 14 peak-response samples were available, repertoires were characterized only after the peak T cell response. Conclusions about previously exposed vaccinees are limited, since just six AZD1222 recipients were seropositive for SARS-CoV-2 at baseline. In the small 56-69-year group, the increase in depth fell short of significance, most likely because of low power. Vaccine-associated CD4 TCRs spanned the whole spike protein, with dominant responses in regions 160-218 and 743-854. After two AZD1222 doses, both the breadth and the depth of spike-specific TCRs were significantly higher than at day 0 and than in MenACWY recipients. Most participants were white British and females outnumbered males, and the authors suggested that clonal diversity may have been underestimated.

The CDR3 numbers 14 residues from cysteine through phenylalanine. The only DNA kept is the CDR3, 42 bases in frame from the first base. The V and J ends are trimmed by 5 bases and 4 bases, leaving 14 bases between them. According to the germline V gene, CDR1 reads SGHTA and CDR2 reads FQGTGA. The CDR3 regions of human TCRbeta chains were analyzed by immunosequencing. Regarding the original processing steps: Repertoire TCRs were checked for matches against a reference library of SARS-CoV-2-specific TCRs that had been generated using the MIRA antigen-specificity platform. Breadth was defined as the fraction of unique TCRs that were SARS-CoV-2-associated, and depth was defined as the fraction of total T cells that were SARS-CoV-2-associated. Using the MIRA data, each spike-specific TCR was assigned both to the spike region to which the TCR was reactive and to a CD4 or CD8 class. Log10-transformed breadth and depth values were compared by one-way ANOVA with Sidak's multiple comparisons tests. TCRdb took over this immuneACCESS table, retaining in-frame rearrangements with V and J assigned. Such tables are incomplete; in checked studies, under half of the missing clones stem from an unresolved V gene, and the remainder is unexplained. V, J and clone size are taken as reported in that table, and D and trimming were inferred from the DNA itself. Within this sample are about 120,000 clones, with 86% of them counted one time only. The ten largest clones add up to approximately 15% of the sample.

Reading the label with the study, this specimen's time point is: about 28 days (+/-7) after the second vaccine dose. Because spike-specific TCR depth and breadth did not differ between the two schedules, AZD1222 recipients who got a second dose at roughly 4 weeks were pooled with those who got a second dose at roughly 12 weeks. Samples from vaccinated people were obtained from the UK trials COV001 and COV002, which included a single-blind randomized controlled phase 2/3 trial of AZD1222 (ChAdOx1 nCoV-19) in healthy adults. For TCRbeta chain sequencing, PBMC samples were collected from trial participants at day 0 and at day 28 after the second dose.

This sequence uses TRBV7-3 and TRBJ1-1; the D gene is not confidently resolved. The material was peripheral blood, obtained 28 days after the second AZD1222 dose. The TCR comes from an adult who received the AZD1222 COVID-19 vaccine. The CDR3 reads CASSPPPGSTEAFF. In nucleotide form, the sequence is TGTGCCAGCAGCCCCCCCCCGGGGAGCACTGAAGCTTTCTTT.